This T cell receptor (beta chain) was obtained from a study of blood T cell repertoires in COVID-19. About the study: Collection of acute and convalescent COVID-19 samples took place in the United States, Italy and Spain.

Sequenced by immunoSEQ multiplex PCR; TCRdb stores in-frame clones only, minus some. The sample yields approximately 170,000 clones, roughly nine tenths seen once. Those enrolled in Seattle joined during active infection and were followed longitudinally afterward. V was shortened by 4 bases and J by 2 bases, with 21 bases between the two germline ends. Looked up from germline, CDR1 is SGHRS and CDR2 is YFSETQ. This CDR3 is built from 18 residues. Source material: peripheral blood. The chain is built from TRBV5-1 and TRBJ1-4; D unresolved. The TCR originated in a woman in her sixties with COVID-19, enrolled during active disease. DNA for the CDR3: TGCGCCAGCAGCCCAGGACTTCTCCCGGTCCCTACTAATGAAAAACTGTTTTTT. Its protein product is CASSPGLLPVPTNEKLFF.